Listed here is a single T cell receptor beta chain. Its antigen has not been determined. Nothing much larger sits one base from this clone, and base qualities are not available. Using the deep immunoSEQ assay, multiplex PCR amplified TCR CDR3 regions from genomic DNA. Extracted genomic DNA from each cell subset was distributed evenly across all wells of several immunoSEQ 96-well plates, and each plate was treated as a replicate. For sorted subsets, roughly 200 ng of genomic DNA, equivalent to tens of thousands of T cell genomes, went into each replicate PCR. Purified libraries were measured with a Qubit 3.0 fluorometer, size-checked on a Bioanalyzer 2100, and measured again with the KAPA Library Quantification kit. Every immunoSEQ 96-well plate was sequenced on a dedicated single-read 150-cycle Illumina NextSeq 550 flow cell. The authors' pipeline ran thus. The immunoSEQ output contained only junctional sequences without quality scores, so filtering could not match that applied to full-length reads. To assign V/J genes and CDR3, sequences were annotated against IMGT germline references using PyIR, a Python wrapper for IgBLAST v1.9. Any read was removed if the V/J assignment was weak (E-value above 1e-6), the CDR3 was missing, or the read contained stop codons, out-of-frame junctions, or ambiguous translated residues. V3J clonotypes were defined as sequences sharing an identical inferred V gene, J gene, and CDR3 amino acid sequence. Percentage overlap between repertoires was calculated by dividing the number of shared unique clonotypes by the size of the smaller repertoire. Repertoire richness was assessed with RTK rarefaction, the Chao1 estimator, and Recon v2.1 estimates of unobserved clonotypes. For all TCRbeta clonotypes obtained by the gDNA method from four donors, generation probabilities were computed with OLGA. This is the immuneACCESS table as TCRdb keeps it, with only in-frame sequences that have V and J called. A part of the clones is gone; compared with another copy, unresolved V genes explain less than half, and the rest is unexplained. V, J and clone size are those of that table, while D and trimming were read from the DNA. The sample records about 1 million clones, about 77% of which are singletons. The ten largest clones represent about 1.5% of the sample.

The data were obtained in a study of shared clonotypes between healthy human individuals (dated by TCRdb to 2019 to 2021). Regarding the complete study: The cohort included a few men and a couple of women between 18 and 49 years of age. To estimate repertoire size and how much clonotype sharing occurs between individuals, the study deeply sequenced the blood TCR repertoires of five or six healthy adults. Between about 0.94 and 8.9 billion PBMCs per donor were obtained by leukapheresis. To increase sequencing depth and limit assay-specific biases, different laboratories used diverse techniques to prepare libraries and sequence TCR repertoires. Per donor, three plates each were used for CD4 naive and CD4 memory, two for CD8 naive, and one for CD8 memory.

The donors were healthy, HIV-negative adults who had no recently reported acute infections or vaccinations. Every donor was a Caucasian adult residing in Nashville, Tennessee, USA. CD4+ T cells were enriched by magnetic negative selection, after which naive cells were positively selected on CD45RA and the negative fraction was taken as the memory subset. Blood was obtained by leukapheresis, after which PBMCs were separated by Ficoll-Histopaque density gradient centrifugation and cryopreserved in liquid nitrogen vapor phase. Analytical flow cytometry was used to check the purity and quantity of each magnetically sorted T cell population. Genomic DNA was isolated from each sorted fraction and quantified by UV absorbance on a Nanodrop 2000c. From the germline V gene, CDR1 is LGHNT and CDR2 is FRNRAP. Trimming takes 6 bases from V and 6 bases from J, and the germline ends sit 11 bases apart. Reading from cysteine to phenylalanine, the CDR3 counts 12 amino acids. Solely the CDR3 DNA is kept, with 36 bases framed from the first base.

Summary of the overall study and its limitations: The genetic and exposure-history diversity represented was limited by the small number of donors. Naive subsets generally had larger estimated clonotype richness than memory subsets did. Rarefaction of sorted-subset datasets indicated incomplete sequencing despite the large sequencing depth. Sampling was restricted to blood, and TCR repertoires in tissue are likely to differ from TCR repertoires in blood. Approximately 5% of naive CD4, 3% to 4% of naive CD8, about 2.5% of memory CD4, and 0.4% of memory CD8 clonotypes were shared across several donors. Pairwise subsampling indicated that sequencing depth was expected to affect the degree of clonotype sharing among donors. Higher generation probabilities were observed for clonotypes shared by all four sorted-subset donors than for non-shared clonotypes.

This receptor was identified in a man younger than 30 in good health. Here the chain combines TRBV12-5 and TRBJ1-1, with the D gene uncertain. The material sequenced was memory CD4+ T cells sorted from blood. Reading the label with the study, this specimen's cell subset or site is: CD45RA-negative fraction. The CDR3 region has the sequence CASGRRLAEAFF. The DNA sequence is TGTGCTAGTGGCCGCCGACTGGCTGAAGCTTTCTTT.